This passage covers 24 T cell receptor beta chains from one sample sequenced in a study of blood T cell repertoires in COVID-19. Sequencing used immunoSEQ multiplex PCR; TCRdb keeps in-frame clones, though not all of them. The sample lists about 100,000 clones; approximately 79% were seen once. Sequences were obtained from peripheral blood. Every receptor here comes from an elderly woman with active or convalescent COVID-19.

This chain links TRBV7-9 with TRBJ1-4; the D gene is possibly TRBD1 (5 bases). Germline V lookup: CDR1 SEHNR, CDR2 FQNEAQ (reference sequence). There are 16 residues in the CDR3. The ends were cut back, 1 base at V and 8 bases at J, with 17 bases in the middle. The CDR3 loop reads CASSLVLRGGAEKLFF. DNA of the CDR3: TGTGCCAGCAGCTTAGTGCTAAGGGGCGGTGCAGAAAAACTGTTTTTT.

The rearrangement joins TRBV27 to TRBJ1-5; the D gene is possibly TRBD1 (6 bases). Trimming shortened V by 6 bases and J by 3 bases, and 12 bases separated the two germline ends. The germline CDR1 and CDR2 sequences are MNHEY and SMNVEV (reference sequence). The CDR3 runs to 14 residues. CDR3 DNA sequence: TGTGCCAGCAGCCTCAGGGGCTCCAATCAGCCCCAGCATTTT. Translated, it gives CASSLRGSNQPQHF.

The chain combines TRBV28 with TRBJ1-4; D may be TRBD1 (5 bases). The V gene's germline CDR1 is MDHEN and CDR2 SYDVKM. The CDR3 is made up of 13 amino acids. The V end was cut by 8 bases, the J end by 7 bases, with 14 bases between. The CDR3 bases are TGTGCCAGCGGTGGGGGGTCGGGTGAAAAACTGTTTTTT. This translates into CASGGGSGEKLFF.

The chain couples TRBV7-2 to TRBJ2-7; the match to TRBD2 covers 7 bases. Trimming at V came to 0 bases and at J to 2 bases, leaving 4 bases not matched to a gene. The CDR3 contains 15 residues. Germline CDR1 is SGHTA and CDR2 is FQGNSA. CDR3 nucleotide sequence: TGTGCCAGCAGCTTAGCTAGCGGGTTGACCTACGAGCAGTACTTC. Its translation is CASSLASGLTYEQYF.

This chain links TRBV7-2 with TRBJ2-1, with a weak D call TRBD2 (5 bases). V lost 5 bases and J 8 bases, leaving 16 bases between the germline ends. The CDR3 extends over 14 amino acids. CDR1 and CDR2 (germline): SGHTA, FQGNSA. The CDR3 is CASSPPGFGHEQFF. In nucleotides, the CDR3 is TGTGCCAGCAGCCCACCGGGGTTTGGGCATGAGCAGTTCTTC.

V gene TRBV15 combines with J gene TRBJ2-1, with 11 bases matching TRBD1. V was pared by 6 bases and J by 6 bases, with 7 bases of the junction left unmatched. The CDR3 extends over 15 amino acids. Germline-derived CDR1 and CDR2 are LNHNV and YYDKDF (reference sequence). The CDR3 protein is CATRLRTGGPNEQFF. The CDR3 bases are TGTGCCACCAGACTCAGGACAGGGGGCCCCAATGAGCAGTTCTTC.

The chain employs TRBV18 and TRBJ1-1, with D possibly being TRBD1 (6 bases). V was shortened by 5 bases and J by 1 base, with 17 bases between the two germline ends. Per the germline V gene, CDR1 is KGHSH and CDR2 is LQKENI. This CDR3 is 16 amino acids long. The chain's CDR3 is CASSFYRELRNTEAFF. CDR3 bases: TGTGCCAGCTCATTCTACAGGGAGCTGAGGAACACTGAAGCTTTCTTT.

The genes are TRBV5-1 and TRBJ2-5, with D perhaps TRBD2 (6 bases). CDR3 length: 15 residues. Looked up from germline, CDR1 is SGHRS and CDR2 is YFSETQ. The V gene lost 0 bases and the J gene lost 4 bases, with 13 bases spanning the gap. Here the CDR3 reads CASSLERGLVETQYF. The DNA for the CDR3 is TGCGCCAGCAGCTTGGAGAGGGGACTGGTAGAGACCCAGTACTTC.

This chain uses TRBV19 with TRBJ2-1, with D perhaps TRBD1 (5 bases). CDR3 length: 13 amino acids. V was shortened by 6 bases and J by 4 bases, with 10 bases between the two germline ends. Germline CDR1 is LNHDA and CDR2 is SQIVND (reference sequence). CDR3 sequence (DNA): TGTGCCAGTAGGGGGCTAGGGTACAATGAGCAGTTCTTC. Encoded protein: CASRGLGYNEQFF.

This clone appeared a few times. Here the CDR3 reads CASSPPGQGCTF. The CDR3 nucleotides are TGTGCCAGCAGCCCCCCAGGACAGGGTTGCACCTTC. The chain has TRBV9 and TRBJ1-2; TRBD1 matches 8 bases. The CDR3 consists of 12 residues. Trimming took 4 bases from V and 13 from J; bases not matched to a gene: 9. Germline CDR1 SGDLS, CDR2 YYNGEE.

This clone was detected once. CDR3 coding DNA: TGTGCCAGCAGCCAATCCCCTAGCACAGATACGCAGTATTTT. This gives the protein CASSQSPSTDTQYF. The V and J genes are TRBV14 and TRBJ2-3; D is unresolved. The germline V gene encodes CDR1 SGHDN and CDR2 FVKESK. The CDR3 is 14 amino acids. V dropped 2 bases and J dropped 0 bases, with 6 bases sitting between them. The complete variable domain, with remaining parts taken from reference TRBV14 and TRBJ2-3, reads EAGVTQFPSHSVIEKGQTVTLRCDPISGHDNLYWYRRVMGKEIKFLLHFVKESKQDESGMPNNRFLAERTGGTYSTLKVQPAELEDSGVYFCASSQSPSTDTQYFGPGTRLTVL.

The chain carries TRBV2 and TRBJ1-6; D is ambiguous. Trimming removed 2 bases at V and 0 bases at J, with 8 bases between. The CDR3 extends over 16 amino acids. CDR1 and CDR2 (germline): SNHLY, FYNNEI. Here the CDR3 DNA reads TGTGCCAGCAGTGAAAGGAGTCCCTCCTATAATTCACCCCTCCACTTT. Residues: CASSERSPSYNSPLHF.

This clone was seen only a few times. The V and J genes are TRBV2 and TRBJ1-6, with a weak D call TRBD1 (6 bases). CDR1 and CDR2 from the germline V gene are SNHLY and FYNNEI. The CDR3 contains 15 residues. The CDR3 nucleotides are TGTGCAAGGGGGGGAGTCCGAAAATATAATTCACCCCTCCACTTT. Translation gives CARGGVRKYNSPLHF.

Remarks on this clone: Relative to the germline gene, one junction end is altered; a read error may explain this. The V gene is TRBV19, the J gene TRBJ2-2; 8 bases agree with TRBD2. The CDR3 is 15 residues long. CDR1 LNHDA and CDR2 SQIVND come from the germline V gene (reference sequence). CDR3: CASSMWREETGELFF. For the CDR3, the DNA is TGTGCCAGCAGTATGTGGCGGGAGGAAACCGGGGAGCTGTTTTTT. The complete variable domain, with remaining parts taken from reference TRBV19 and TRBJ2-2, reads DGGITQSPKYLFRKEGQNVTLSCEQNLNHDAMYWYRQDPGQGLRLIYYSQIVNDFQKGDIAEGYSVSREKKESFPLTVTSAQKNPTAFYLCASSMWREETGELFFGEGSRLTVL.

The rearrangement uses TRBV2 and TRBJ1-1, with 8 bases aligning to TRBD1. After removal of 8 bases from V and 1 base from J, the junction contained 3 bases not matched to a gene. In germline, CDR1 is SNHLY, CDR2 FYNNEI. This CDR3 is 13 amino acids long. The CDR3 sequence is CASPGGANTEAFF. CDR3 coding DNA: TGTGCCAGCCCAGGGGGCGCGAACACTGAAGCTTTCTTT.

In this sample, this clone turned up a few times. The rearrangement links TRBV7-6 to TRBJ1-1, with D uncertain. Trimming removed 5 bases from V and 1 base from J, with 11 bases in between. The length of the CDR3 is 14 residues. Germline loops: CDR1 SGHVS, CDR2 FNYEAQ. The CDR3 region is CASSRNQANTEAFF. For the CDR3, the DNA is TGTGCCAGCAGCCGCAACCAGGCGAACACTGAAGCTTTCTTT.

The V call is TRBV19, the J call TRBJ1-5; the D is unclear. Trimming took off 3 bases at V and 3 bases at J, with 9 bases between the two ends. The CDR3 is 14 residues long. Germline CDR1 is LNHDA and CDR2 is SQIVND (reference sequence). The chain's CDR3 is CASSIGRDNQPQHF. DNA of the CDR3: TGTGCCAGTAGTATCGGACGGGACAATCAGCCCCAGCATTTT.

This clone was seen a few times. CDR3 DNA: TGTGCCAGCAATTCCGGGACTAGCGGGAAGAGCACAGATACGCAGTATTTT. Encoded protein: CASNSGTSGKSTDTQYF. The chain carries TRBV27 and TRBJ2-3, with 13 bases aligning to TRBD2. Trimming removed 7 bases from V and 0 bases from J; junction bases left unmatched: 7. CDR3 size: 17 residues. Germline V CDR1 and CDR2: MNHEY, SMNVEV (reference sequence).

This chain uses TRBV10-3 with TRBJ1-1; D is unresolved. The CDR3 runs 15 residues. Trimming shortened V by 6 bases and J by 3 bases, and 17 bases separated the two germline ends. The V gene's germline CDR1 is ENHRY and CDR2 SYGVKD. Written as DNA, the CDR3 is TGTGCCATCAGGGAAAGCGTTATTATGGACACTGAAGCTTTCTTT. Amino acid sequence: CAIRESVIMDTEAFF.

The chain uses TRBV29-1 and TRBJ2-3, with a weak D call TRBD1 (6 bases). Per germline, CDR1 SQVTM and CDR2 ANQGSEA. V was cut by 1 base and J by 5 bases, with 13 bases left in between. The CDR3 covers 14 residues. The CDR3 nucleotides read TGCAGCGTTGAAGCCCCCGGACAGAAAGATACGCAGTATTTT. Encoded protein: CSVEAPGQKDTQYF.

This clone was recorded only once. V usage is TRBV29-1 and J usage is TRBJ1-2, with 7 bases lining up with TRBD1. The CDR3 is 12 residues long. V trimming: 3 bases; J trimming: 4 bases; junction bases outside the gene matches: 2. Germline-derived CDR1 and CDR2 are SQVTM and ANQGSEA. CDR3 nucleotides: TGCAGCGTTGACAGGGGGGTCTATGGCTACACCTTC. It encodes CSVDRGVYGYTF.

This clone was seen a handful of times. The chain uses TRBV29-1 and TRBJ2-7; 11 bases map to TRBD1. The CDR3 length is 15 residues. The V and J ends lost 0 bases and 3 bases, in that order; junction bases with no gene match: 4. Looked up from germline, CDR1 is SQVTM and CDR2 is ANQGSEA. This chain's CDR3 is CSVEEEGTGGYEQYF. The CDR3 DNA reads TGCAGCGTTGAAGAAGAAGGGACAGGGGGCTACGAGCAGTACTTC.

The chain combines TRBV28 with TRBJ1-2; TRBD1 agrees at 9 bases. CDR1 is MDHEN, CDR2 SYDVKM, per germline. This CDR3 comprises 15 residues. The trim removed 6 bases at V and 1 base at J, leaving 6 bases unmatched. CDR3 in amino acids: CASSTGTGLNYGYTF. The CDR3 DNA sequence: TGTGCCAGCAGCACCGGGACAGGGCTTAACTATGGCTACACCTTC.

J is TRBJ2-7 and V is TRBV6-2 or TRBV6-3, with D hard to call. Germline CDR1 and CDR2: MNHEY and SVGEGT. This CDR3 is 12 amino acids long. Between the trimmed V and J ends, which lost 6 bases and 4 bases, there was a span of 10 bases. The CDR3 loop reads CASSLVRYEQYF. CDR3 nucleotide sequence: TGTGCCAGCAGCCTCGTCCGGTACGAGCAGTACTTC.